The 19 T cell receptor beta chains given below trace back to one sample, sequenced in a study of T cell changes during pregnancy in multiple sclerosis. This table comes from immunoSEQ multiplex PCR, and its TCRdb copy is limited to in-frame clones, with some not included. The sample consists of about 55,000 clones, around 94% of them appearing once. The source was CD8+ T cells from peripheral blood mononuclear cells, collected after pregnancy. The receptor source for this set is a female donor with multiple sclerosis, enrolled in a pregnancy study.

The CDR3 protein is CASSLVLGRKETQYF. CDR3 sequence (DNA): TGTGCCAGCAGCTTAGTTTTGGGCAGGAAAGAGACCCAGTACTTC. This sequence joins TRBV11-2 and TRBJ2-5; no clear D gene. The V and J ends lost 1 base and 3 bases respectively, with 12 bases between them. The CDR3 has 15 residues. Germline V CDR1 and CDR2: SGHAT, FQNNGV.

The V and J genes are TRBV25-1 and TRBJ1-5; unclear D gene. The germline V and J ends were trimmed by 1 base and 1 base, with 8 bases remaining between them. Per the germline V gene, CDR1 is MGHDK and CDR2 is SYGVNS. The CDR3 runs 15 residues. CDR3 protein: CASSEFAGSNQPQHF. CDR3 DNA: TGTGCCAGCAGTGAATTTGCGGGGAGCAATCAGCCCCAGCATTTT.

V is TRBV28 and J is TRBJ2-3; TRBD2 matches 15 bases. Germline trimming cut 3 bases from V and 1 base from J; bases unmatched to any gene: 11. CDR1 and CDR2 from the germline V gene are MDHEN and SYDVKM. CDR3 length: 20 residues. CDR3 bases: TGTGCCAGCAGTTTCGCGGGACTAGCGGGAGGACAAGGTGGCACAGATACGCAGTATTTT. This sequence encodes CASSFAGLAGGQGGTDTQYF.

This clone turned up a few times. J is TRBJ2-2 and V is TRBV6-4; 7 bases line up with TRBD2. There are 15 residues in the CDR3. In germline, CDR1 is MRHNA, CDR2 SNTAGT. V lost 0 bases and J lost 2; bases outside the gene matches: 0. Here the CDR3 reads CASSDSAGNTGELFF. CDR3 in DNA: TGTGCCAGCAGTGACTCAGCGGGAAACACCGGGGAGCTGTTTTTT.

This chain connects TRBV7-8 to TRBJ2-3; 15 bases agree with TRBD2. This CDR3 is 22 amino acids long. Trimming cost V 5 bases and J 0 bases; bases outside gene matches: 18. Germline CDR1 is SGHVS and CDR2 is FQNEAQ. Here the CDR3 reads CASSLSRWGLAGGLSSTDTQYF. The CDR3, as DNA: TGTGCCAGCAGCCTGTCCCGTTGGGGACTAGCGGGAGGACTATCTAGCACAGATACGCAGTATTTT.

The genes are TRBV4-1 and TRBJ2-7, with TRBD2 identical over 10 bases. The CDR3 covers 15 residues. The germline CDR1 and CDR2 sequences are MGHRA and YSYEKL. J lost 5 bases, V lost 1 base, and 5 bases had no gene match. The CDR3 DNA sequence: TGCGCCAGCAGCCAAGGGGGGCTAGCGGGAGACGAGCAGTACTTC. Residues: CASSQGGLAGDEQYF.

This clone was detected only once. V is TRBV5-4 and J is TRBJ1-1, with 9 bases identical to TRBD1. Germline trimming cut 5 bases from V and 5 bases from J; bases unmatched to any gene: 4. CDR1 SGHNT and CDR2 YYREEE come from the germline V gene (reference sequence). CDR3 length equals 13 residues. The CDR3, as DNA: TGTGCCAGCAGACAGGGGGCGCAAACTGAAGCTTTCTTT. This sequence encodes CASRQGAQTEAFF.

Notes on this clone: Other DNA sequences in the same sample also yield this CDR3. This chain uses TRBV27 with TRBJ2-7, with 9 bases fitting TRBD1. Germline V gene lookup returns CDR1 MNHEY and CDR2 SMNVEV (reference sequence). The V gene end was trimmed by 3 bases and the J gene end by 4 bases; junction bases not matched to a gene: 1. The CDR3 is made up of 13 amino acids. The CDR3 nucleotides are TGTGCCAGCAGTTTGACAGGGGGTTACGAGCAGTACTTC. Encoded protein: CASSLTGGYEQYF.

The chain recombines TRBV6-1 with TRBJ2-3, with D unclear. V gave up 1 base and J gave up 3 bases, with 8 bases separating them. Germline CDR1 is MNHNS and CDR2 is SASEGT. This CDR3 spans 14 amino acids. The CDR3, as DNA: TGTGCCAGCAGTGAAGGTATCGGGACAGATACGCAGTATTTT. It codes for CASSEGIGTDTQYF.

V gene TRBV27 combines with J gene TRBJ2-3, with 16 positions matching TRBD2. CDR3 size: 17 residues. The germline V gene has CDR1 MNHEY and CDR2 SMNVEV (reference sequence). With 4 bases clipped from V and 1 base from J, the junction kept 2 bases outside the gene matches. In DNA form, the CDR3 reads TGTGCCAGCAGTTCGGGGACTAGCGGGAGGGGCACAGATACGCAGTATTTT. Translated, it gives CASSSGTSGRGTDTQYF.

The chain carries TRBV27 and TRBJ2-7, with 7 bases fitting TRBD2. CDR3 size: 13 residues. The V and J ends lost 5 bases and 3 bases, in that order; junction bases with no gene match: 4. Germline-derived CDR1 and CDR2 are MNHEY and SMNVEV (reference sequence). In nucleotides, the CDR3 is TGTGCCAGCAGTGTTGGGAGGGTCTACGAGCAGTACTTC. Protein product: CASSVGRVYEQYF.

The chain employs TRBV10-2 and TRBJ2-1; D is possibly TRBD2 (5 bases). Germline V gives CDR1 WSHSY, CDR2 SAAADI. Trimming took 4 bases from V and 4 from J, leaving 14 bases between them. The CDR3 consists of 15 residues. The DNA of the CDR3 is TGCGCCAGCAGTGGCACCCCCAGCGGATACAATGAGCAGTTCTTC. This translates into CASSGTPSGYNEQFF.

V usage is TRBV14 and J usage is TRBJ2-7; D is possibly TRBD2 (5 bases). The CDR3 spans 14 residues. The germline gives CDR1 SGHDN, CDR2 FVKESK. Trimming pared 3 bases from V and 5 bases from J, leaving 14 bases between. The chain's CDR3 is CASSHEGNSHEQYF. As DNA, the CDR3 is TGTGCCAGCAGCCACGAGGGTAATTCCCACGAGCAGTACTTC.

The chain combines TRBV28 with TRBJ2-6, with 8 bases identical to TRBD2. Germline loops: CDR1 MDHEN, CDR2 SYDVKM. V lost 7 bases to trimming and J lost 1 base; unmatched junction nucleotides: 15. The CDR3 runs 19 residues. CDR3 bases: TGTGCCAGCAAACTGACCTGGACGGGGGGGAAATCTGGGGCCAACGTCCTGACTTTC. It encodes CASKLTWTGGKSGANVLTF.

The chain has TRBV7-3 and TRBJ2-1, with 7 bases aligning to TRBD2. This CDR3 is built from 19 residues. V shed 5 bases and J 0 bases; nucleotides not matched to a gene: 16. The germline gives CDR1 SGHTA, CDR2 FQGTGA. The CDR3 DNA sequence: TGTGCCAGCAGCCTAGACGGACTAGTGGATTTAAGCTCCTACAATGAGCAGTTCTTC. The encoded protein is CASSLDGLVDLSSYNEQFF.

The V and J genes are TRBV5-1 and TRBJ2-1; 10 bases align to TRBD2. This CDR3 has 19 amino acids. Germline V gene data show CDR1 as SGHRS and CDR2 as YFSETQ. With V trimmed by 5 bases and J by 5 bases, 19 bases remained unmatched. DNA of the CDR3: TGCGCCAGCAGATTAAGGGCTAGCGGGAGTGTTTATAGGGACAATGAGCAGTTCTTC. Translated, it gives CASRLRASGSVYRDNEQFF.

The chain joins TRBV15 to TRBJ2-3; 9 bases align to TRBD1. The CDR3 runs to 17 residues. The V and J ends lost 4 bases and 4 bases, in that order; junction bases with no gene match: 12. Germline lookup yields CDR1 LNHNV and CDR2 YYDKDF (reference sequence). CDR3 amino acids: CATSTGGGTGLSDTQYF. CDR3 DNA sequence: TGTGCCACCAGCACCGGTGGGGGGACAGGGCTTTCAGATACGCAGTATTTT.

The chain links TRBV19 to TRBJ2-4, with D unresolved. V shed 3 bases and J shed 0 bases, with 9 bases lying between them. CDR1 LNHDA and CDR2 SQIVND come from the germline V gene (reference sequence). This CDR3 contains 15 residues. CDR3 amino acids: CASSMYILAKNIQYF. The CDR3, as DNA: TGTGCCAGTAGTATGTACATCTTAGCCAAAAACATTCAGTACTTC. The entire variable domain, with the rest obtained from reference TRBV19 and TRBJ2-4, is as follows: DGGITQSPKYLFRKEGQNVTLSCEQNLNHDAMYWYRQDPGQGLRLIYYSQIVNDFQKGDIAEGYSVSREKKESFPLTVTSAQKNPTAFYLCASSMYILAKNIQYFGAGTRLSVL.

This chain's CDR3 is CASSSDRGTYEQYF. Written as DNA, the CDR3 is TGTGCCAGCAGCTCCGACAGGGGGACCTACGAGCAGTACTTC. The V gene is TRBV7-9, the J gene TRBJ2-7; TRBD1 matches at 9 bases. V trimming: 4 bases; J trimming: 2 bases; junction bases outside the gene matches: 3. The CDR3 is 14 residues long. Germline V CDR1 and CDR2: SEHNR, FQNEAQ (reference sequence).